The 5 T cell receptor beta chains below were found in one sample sequenced in a study of breast tumors, draining lymph nodes, adjacent tissues (dated by TCRdb to about 2016). The library was built by means of multiplex PCR. For sequencing, an Illumina HiSeq 2000 was employed. TCRdb's own reprocessing of the public reads used fastp at Q25 and MiXCR and kept productive beta chains. Each CDR3 protein appears once, grouped with its most common genes and DNA. The sample table contains approximately 45,000 distinct CDR3 sequences; only one count was recorded for roughly 23% of them. The leading ten clones occupy approximately 8.2% of the sample. Sequenced material: breast tumor tissue. These receptors originate from a female donor with breast cancer. Some clones in this sample may be carry-over from other donors' samples.

This clonotype was observed many times. At one end, the junction sequence differs from germline, possibly due to a read error. V gene TRBV6-6 combines with J gene TRBJ1-2; TRBD1 matches at 7 bases. Germline CDR1 is MNHNY and CDR2 is SVGAGI (reference sequence). This CDR3 is 15 amino acids long. The DNA for the CDR3 is TGTGCCAGCAGTCACTCCAGACAGGGAAACTATGGCTACACCTTC. Its protein product is CASSHSRQGNYGYTF.

This clonotype appeared once. The CDR3: CASSEYQEVAGGHEQFF. The CDR3 DNA reads TGCGCCAGCAGTGAGTACCAGGAGGTAGCGGGAGGGCACGAGCAGTTCTTC. The chain joins TRBV10-2 to TRBJ2-1, with TRBD2 matching over 11 bases. Germline lookup yields CDR1 WSHSY and CDR2 SAAADI. The trim removed 1 base at V and 10 bases at J, leaving 12 bases unmatched. There are 17 residues in the CDR3.

This clonotype showed up many times. V is TRBV30 and J is TRBJ1-2; 7 nucleotides align to TRBD1. Germline V lookup: CDR1 GTSNPN, CDR2 SVGIG (reference sequence). Trimming removed 0 bases from V and 8 bases from J; junction bases left unmatched: 6. This CDR3 comprises 13 residues. CDR3 in DNA: TGTGCCTGGAGTGTGAACAGGGGAGGCGGCTACACCTTC. It yields the protein CAWSVNRGGGYTF.

This clonotype showed up just a few times. The chain employs TRBV11-3 and TRBJ2-1; possible D gene TRBD2, 7 bases. CDR3 size: 13 residues. Germline values: CDR1 SGHNT, CDR2 YENEEA. V lost 1 base to trimming and J lost 10 bases, with 11 bases between them. The CDR3 DNA is TGTGCCAGCAGCTTAGTAGGGGGGGCAGAGCAGTTCTTC. This translates into CASSLVGGAEQFF.

This clonotype was detected a few times. The chain has TRBV11-2 and TRBJ2-5, with D uncertain. Germline CDR1 SGHAT, CDR2 FQNNGV. The CDR3 has 15 amino acids. With 4 bases removed from V and 4 bases from J, the gap between germline ends came to 16 bases. The CDR3 reads CASSSEFQLTETQYF. CDR3 nucleotide sequence: TGTGCCAGCAGCTCCGAGTTCCAGCTAACAGAGACCCAGTACTTC.